Listed below are T cell receptor beta chains from one sample, sequenced in a study of T cells after posttransplantation cyclophosphamide. Using immunoSEQ multiplex PCR, the repertoire was profiled, and TCRdb retains in-frame clones only, with some absent. The record shows roughly 3,000 clones for this sample, with no singletons present. Sequenced material: PBMCs, taken after allogeneic stem cell transplant with posttransplant cyclophosphamide. The receptors here all came from a female patient aged 50-60 years who received an allogeneic stem cell transplant from a related donor, was CMV-positive, and had no GVHD. Some T cells may be supplied by the graft donor. CDR3s leave out the opening cysteine and the closing phenylalanine or tryptophan.

J gene,V gene,CDR3 protein
TRBJ2-6,TRBV27,ASFSESGSGANVLT
TRBJ1-5,TRBV2,ASRRGNQPQH
TRBJ1-2,TRBV7-9,ASIRRETGRFYGYT
TRBJ2-7,TRBV18,ASSPPHSYEQY
TRBJ2-1,TRBV30,ARTSGRIDEQF
TRBJ2-7,TRBV5-1,ASSPGLVVYEQY
TRBJ2-5,TRBV10-1,ASSDQGLAGVSQETQY
TRBJ1-5,TRBV7-8,ASSPRGGYQPQH
TRBJ2-2,TRBV15,ATSTNKGAGELF
TRBJ2-1,TRBV2,ASSERTSYNEQF
TRBJ2-7,TRBV9,ASSVGGDYEQY
TRBJ2-1,TRBV30,AWMGQGMGEQF
TRBJ2-2,TRBV10-3,AISEMGQQTGELF
TRBJ2-1,TRBV7-8,ASSPLQGERSNEQF
TRBJ2-5,TRBV14,ASSQGSVSQETQY
TRBJ1-1,TRBV6-6,ASSYEGGTEAF
TRBJ1-5,TRBV6-6,ASSYSTGWNQPQH
TRBJ2-7,TRBV13,ASSTSSYEQY
TRBJ2-4,TRBV5-1,ASSQDRMGNIQY
TRBJ1-1,TRBV11-2,ASSLWLGGNTEAF
TRBJ2-1,TRBV6-5,ASTDTGKGNEQF
TRBJ1-4,TRBV2,ASSFGGREKLF
TRBJ2-2,TRBV4-3,ASSQNLAGGAGELF
TRBJ2-1,TRBV9,ASGGQEQF
TRBJ2-2,TRBV19,ASSMGTGGLGELF
TRBJ1-2,TRBV7-2,ASSFNVRSIYGYT
TRBJ2-5,TRBV7-2,ASSWVAGEETQY
TRBJ2-2,TRBV7-3,ASSPARLAGDTGELF
TRBJ2-1,TRBV2,ASSPLRAGGNNEQF
TRBJ1-1,TRBV6-5,ASNLQGLNTEAF
TRBJ2-6,TRBV28,ASSLSGLVVSAGANVLT
TRBJ2-5,TRBV9,ASSVAFSPGHGQETQY
TRBJ2-6,TRBV6-4,ASSDSARVSSGANVLT
TRBJ1-2,TRBV5-1,ASSSQGTGYT
TRBJ2-2,TRBV6-2/TRBV6-3,ASGVLFGGIRLAVNTGELF
TRBJ2-5,TRBV12-3/TRBV12-4,ASSFALLQKETQY
TRBJ2-7,TRBV18,ASSPPGSASSYEQY
TRBJ1-2,TRBV12-3/TRBV12-4,ASSFQGGLGYGYT
TRBJ1-3,TRBV18,ASSPPGQGASRGNTIY
TRBJ1-2,TRBV7-3,ASSLSRSGEVGYT
TRBJ1-1,TRBV12-3/TRBV12-4,ASSFPLGGRGKAF
TRBJ2-7,TRBV12-3/TRBV12-4,ASRRQGEFEQY